The 32 T cell receptor beta chains presented below share a single source sample, sequenced in a study of blood T cell repertoires in COVID-19. The protocol was immunoSEQ multiplex PCR, while the TCRdb copy is restricted to in-frame clones and leaves out a portion. Of more than 150,000 clones detected, approximately 90% appear once; the ten largest clones hold around 2.1%. The sequencing input was PBMCs or T cells enriched from blood (not recorded which). The receptors were gathered from a woman under 40 who had recovered from COVID-19.

The chain employs TRBV12-3 or TRBV12-4 and TRBJ1-5; no reliable D call. Between the trimmed V and J ends, which lost 3 bases and 9 bases, there was a span of 6 bases. This CDR3 contains 11 residues. The CDR3 nucleotides read TGTGCCAGCAGTTTTTCAGGGCCCCAGCATTTT. As protein: CASSFSGPQHF.

This clone came up once. This sequence joins TRBV27 and TRBJ1-6; TRBD1 matches at 7 bases. Germline V lookup: CDR1 MNHEY, CDR2 SMNVEV (reference sequence). This CDR3 is built from 14 residues. After removal of 5 bases from V and 7 bases from J, the junction contained 5 bases not matched to a gene. Here the CDR3 reads CASSQDRRNSPLHF. CDR3 DNA sequence: TGTGCCAGCAGTCAGGACAGGAGGAATTCACCCCTCCACTTT.

The chain recombines TRBV3-1 (or the pseudogene TRBV3-2) with TRBJ1-6, with 9 bases aligning to TRBD1. This CDR3 spans 15 amino acids. Germline CDR1 reads LGHDT; CDR2 reads YNNKEL (reference sequence). After removal of 6 bases from V and 7 bases from J, the junction contained 7 bases not matched to a gene. In DNA form, the CDR3 reads TGTGCCAGCAGTTTCCCGGGACAGGGAAATTCACCCCTCCACTTT. Its protein is CASSFPGQGNSPLHF.

The V gene is TRBV11-3, the J gene TRBJ2-2; no firm D call. The CDR3 contains 16 residues. Germline values: CDR1 SGHNT, CDR2 YENEEA. Trimming shortened V by 2 bases and J by 4 bases, and 14 bases separated the two germline ends. The CDR3 reads CASSLPLVAITGELFF. CDR3 DNA sequence: TGTGCCAGCAGCTTACCTCTAGTTGCCATCACCGGGGAGCTGTTTTTT.

This chain uses TRBV7-8 with TRBJ2-2; 11 nucleotides agree with TRBD2. Trimming removed 1 base from V and 4 bases from J; junction bases left unmatched: 2. The germline CDR1 and CDR2 sequences are SGHVS and FQNEAQ. The CDR3 has 16 residues. The CDR3 region has the DNA TGTGCCAGCAGCTTAGTAGCGGGAGGGATCACCGGGGAGCTGTTTTTT. Protein product: CASSLVAGGITGELFF.

V usage is TRBV6-6 and J usage is TRBJ1-2; D possibly corresponds to TRBD1 (5 bases). Germline lookup yields CDR1 MNHNY and CDR2 SVGAGI (reference sequence). Trimming took 0 bases from V and 4 from J, leaving 6 bases between them. The CDR3 has 13 residues. CDR3 DNA: TGTGCCAGCAGTTACTCGACAGTCTATGGCTACACCTTC. Translation: CASSYSTVYGYTF.

This rearrangement joins TRBV3-1 (or the pseudogene TRBV3-2) to TRBJ1-5, with D hard to call. The CDR3 runs 16 residues. Trimming took off 4 bases at V and 7 bases at J, with 20 bases between the two ends. Germline V gene data show CDR1 as LGHDT and CDR2 as YNNKEL (reference sequence). As DNA, the CDR3 is TGTGCCAGCAGCCTGGGGAGCGGCGAGAGGTACCAGCCCCAGCATTTT. Protein product: CASSLGSGERYQPQHF.

The J gene is TRBJ2-5, the V gene TRBV7-2, with a weak D call TRBD2 (6 bases). Germline CDR1 and CDR2: SGHTA and FQGNSA. Trimming removed 3 bases at V and 2 bases at J, with 19 bases between. The CDR3 has 17 residues. CDR3 loop: CASSLRATGVGQETQYF. The CDR3 DNA follows: TGTGCCAGCAGCTTGAGAGCAACGGGAGTAGGGCAAGAGACCCAGTACTTC.

The rearrangement uses TRBV16 and TRBJ2-5; weak D call: TRBD2 (6 bases). Germline CDR1 is KGHSY and CDR2 is FQNENV. V lost 2 bases, J lost 1 base, and 8 bases lay in between. The CDR3 totals 14 residues. The CDR3, as DNA: TGTGCCAGCAGCCAAGGGGGGATCCAAGAGACCCAGTACTTC. Protein product: CASSQGGIQETQYF.

The chain has TRBV3-1 (or the pseudogene TRBV3-2) and TRBJ1-2; D call uncertain. The CDR3 contains 13 residues. The germline V and J ends were trimmed by 0 bases and 4 bases, with 6 bases remaining between them. Germline V gives CDR1 LGHDT, CDR2 YNNKEL (reference sequence). CDR3 in amino acids: CASSQDPLYGYTF. The CDR3 DNA follows: TGTGCCAGCAGCCAAGATCCTCTCTATGGCTACACCTTC.

The chain links TRBV7-8 to TRBJ2-5, with TRBD2 matching 11 bases. After removal of 6 bases from V and 0 bases from J, the junction contained 15 bases not matched to a gene. This CDR3 comprises 19 residues. The germline V gene encodes CDR1 SGHVS and CDR2 FQNEAQ. CDR3 protein: CASRSITPLTSGDQETQYF. The CDR3 coding sequence is TGTGCCAGCAGGTCCATCACTCCTTTGACTAGCGGGGACCAAGAGACCCAGTACTTC.

V and J are TRBV6-1 and TRBJ2-7; D unresolved. Germline lookup yields CDR1 MNHNS and CDR2 SASEGT. Trimming removed 1 base from V and 4 bases from J, with 8 bases in between. This CDR3 is 13 amino acids long. The chain's CDR3 is CASSEGHGYEQYF. The CDR3 DNA reads TGTGCCAGCAGTGAAGGACATGGGTACGAGCAGTACTTC.

Here the CDR3 reads CASSQVPGGNQPQHF. Written as DNA, the CDR3 is TGTGCCAGCAGCCAAGTTCCGGGAGGGAATCAGCCCCAGCATTTT. The chain combines TRBV3-1 (or the pseudogene TRBV3-2) with TRBJ1-5, with D unresolved. Trimming removed 1 base from V and 4 bases from J, with 11 bases in between. The germline gives CDR1 LGHDT, CDR2 YNNKEL (reference sequence). CDR3 length: 15 residues.

This rearrangement joins TRBV5-1 to TRBJ2-2; 8 bases are a match to TRBD2. The CDR3 extends over 14 amino acids. Unmatched junction bases numbered 7, after V lost 6 bases and J lost 6 bases. Germline values: CDR1 SGHRS, CDR2 YFSETQ. The CDR3 bases are TGCGCCAGCACCCCCAGCGGGAGAGCCGGGGAGCTGTTTTTT. This gives the protein CASTPSGRAGELFF.

The J gene is TRBJ1-3, the V gene TRBV9, with TRBD1 matching over 9 bases. The CDR3 loop spans 15 amino acids. With V trimmed by 4 bases and J by 10 bases, 12 bases remained unmatched. Germline V lookup: CDR1 SGDLS, CDR2 YYNGEE. CDR3 sequence reads: CASSPTTGTGRTIYF. CDR3 sequence (DNA): TGTGCCAGCAGCCCAACGACCGGGACAGGGAGGACCATATATTTT.

In this sample, this clone turned up once. The V gene is TRBV6-5, the J gene TRBJ2-7; 8 bases map to TRBD1. Germline loops: CDR1 MNHEY, CDR2 SVGAGI. This CDR3 has 13 residues. J lost 1 base, V lost 8 bases, and 4 bases had no gene match. CDR3 DNA sequence: TGTGCCAGCTGCCGGGACAGGTCCTACGAGCAGTACTTC. It translates to CASCRDRSYEQYF.

This clone came up once. The V gene is TRBV6-4, the J gene TRBJ1-6; D is uncertain. Germline V gene sequence: CDR1 MRHNA, CDR2 SNTAGT. This CDR3 region has 10 residues. Trimming removed 0 bases at V and 14 bases at J, with 2 bases between. Written as DNA, the CDR3 is TGTGCCAGCAGTGACTCCACCCTCCACTTT. It yields the protein CASSDSTLHF.

This clone came up once. CDR3 protein: CASSDLGTYNQPQHF. As DNA, the CDR3 is TGTGCCAGCAGTGATTTGGGGACTTACAATCAGCCCCAGCATTTT. The chain has TRBV2 and TRBJ1-5; D possibly corresponds to TRBD1 (5 bases). CDR3 size: 15 residues. Germline assignment: CDR1 SNHLY and CDR2 FYNNEI. V was clipped by 3 bases and J by 3 bases, with 12 bases between them.

V is TRBV5-1 and J is TRBJ2-5, with TRBD2 matching 8 bases. V lost 3 bases to trimming and J lost 0 bases; unmatched junction nucleotides: 7. The CDR3 is 16 amino acids. Germline-derived CDR1 and CDR2 are SGHRS and YFSETQ. CDR3 in DNA: TGCGCCAGCAGCTGGGCCGGGACTAGATACCAAGAGACCCAGTACTTC. Protein: CASSWAGTRYQETQYF.

The J gene is TRBJ1-2, the V gene TRBV9; 9 nucleotides agree with TRBD1. The CDR3 has 15 amino acids. V lost 3 bases to trimming and J lost 2 bases; unmatched junction nucleotides: 5. Germline V gives CDR1 SGDLS, CDR2 YYNGEE. CDR3: CASSDRTGANYGYTF. The CDR3 nucleotides are TGTGCCAGCAGCGACCGGACAGGGGCGAACTATGGCTACACCTTC.

This chain links TRBV10-3 with TRBJ1-1; TRBD1 matches 9 bases. Per the germline V gene, CDR1 is ENHRY and CDR2 is SYGVKD. The CDR3 runs 13 residues. Trimming removed 7 bases from V and 6 bases from J; junction bases left unmatched: 6. The CDR3 protein is CAITPGTGPEAFF. The CDR3 bases are TGTGCCATCACCCCAGGGACAGGGCCTGAAGCTTTCTTT.

This rearrangement joins TRBV6-5 to TRBJ1-3, with D possibly being TRBD1 (5 bases). Germline loops: CDR1 MNHEY, CDR2 SVGAGI. The CDR3 is 14 amino acids. Deletions cut 8 bases from V and 4 bases from J, with 15 bases between. Here the CDR3 reads CASQPSGRGNTIYF. CDR3 bases: TGTGCCAGCCAACCCTCAGGGAGGGGAAACACCATATATTTT.

The chain carries TRBV29-1 and TRBJ2-2; 11 bases are shared with TRBD1. Germline trimming cut 1 base from V and 4 bases from J; bases unmatched to any gene: 2. The CDR3 loop spans 15 amino acids. Germline CDR1 is SQVTM and CDR2 is ANQGSEA. The CDR3 nucleotides read TGCAGCGTTGAAGTAGGGACAGGGGGCACCGGGGAGCTGTTTTTT. Protein: CSVEVGTGGTGELFF.

J is TRBJ2-3 and V is TRBV9; TRBD2 matches 12 bases. With V trimmed by 4 bases and J by 2 bases, 5 bases remained unmatched. This CDR3 contains 16 residues. CDR1 is SGDLS, CDR2 YYNGEE, per germline. CDR3 bases: TGTGCCAGCAGCCCAGGACTAGCGGGATACACAGATACGCAGTATTTT. Its protein is CASSPGLAGYTDTQYF.

This chain joins TRBV11-3 and TRBJ2-5; a possible D gene is TRBD1 (6 bases). Deletions cut 5 bases from V and 7 bases from J, with 17 bases between. The CDR3 spans 14 residues. Germline lookup yields CDR1 SGHNT and CDR2 YENEEA. CDR3 residues: CASSAEGQIGTQYF. The DNA for the CDR3 is TGTGCCAGCAGCGCCGAAGGACAGATTGGGACCCAGTACTTC.

The genes are TRBV7-2 and TRBJ2-5, with TRBD2 identical over 10 bases. There are 15 residues in the CDR3. The V segment lost 1 base and the J segment 2 bases; nucleotides outside the gene matches: 1. The germline CDR1 and CDR2 sequences are SGHTA and FQGNSA. CDR3 in DNA: TGTGCCAGCAGCTTAGTAGCGGGGGGTCAAGAGACCCAGTACTTC. Translating gives CASSLVAGGQETQYF.

J is TRBJ1-3 and V is TRBV7-2; 8 nucleotides agree with TRBD1. Germline-derived CDR1 and CDR2 are SGHTA and FQGNSA. This CDR3 is 16 amino acids long. J gave up 4 bases and V 4 bases, and 9 bases lay outside the gene matches. The CDR3 DNA follows: TGTGCCAGCAGCTCCCCCCAGGGGGCTACAGGAAACACCATATATTTT. Translation: CASSSPQGATGNTIYF. Drawing the rest from reference TRBV7-2 and TRBJ1-3, the complete variable domain is GAGVSQSPSNKVTEKGKDVELRCDPISGHTALYWYRQSLGQGLEFLIYFQGNSAPDKSGLPSDRFSAERTGGSVSTLTIQRTQQEDSAVYLCASSSPQGATGNTIYFGEGSWLTVV.

The DNA for the CDR3 is TGTGCCAGCAGCTTAACGAGCGGGAGGTACAATGAGCAGTTCTTC. Translating it yields CASSLTSGRYNEQFF. The V and J genes are TRBV7-3 and TRBJ2-1; TRBD2 matches at 9 bases. The CDR3 extends over 15 amino acids. V gave up 0 bases and J gave up 4 bases; unmatched junction bases: 1. Germline CDR1 reads SGHTA; CDR2 reads FQGTGA.

The V call is TRBV24-1, the J call TRBJ2-2; D is uncertain. Germline V gene sequence: CDR1 KGHDR, CDR2 SFDVKD. The ends were cut back, 6 bases at V and 6 bases at J, with 10 bases in the middle. There are 13 residues in the CDR3. The CDR3 nucleotides read TGTGCCACCAGTAGCCCGCAGGCCGGGGAGCTGTTTTTT. It is translated as CATSSPQAGELFF.

V usage is TRBV13 and J usage is TRBJ1-2; TRBD1 matches at 9 bases. Trimming removed 0 bases from V and 6 bases from J; junction bases left unmatched: 5. The CDR3 covers 15 residues. Germline-derived CDR1 and CDR2 are PRHDT and FYEKMQ (reference sequence). The CDR3 DNA reads TGTGCCAGCAGCTTAGGCCGGGGACAGGGAAATGGCTACACCTTC. This encodes CASSLGRGQGNGYTF. Complete variable domain (other parts from reference TRBV13 and TRBJ1-2): AAGVIQSPRHLIKEKRETATLKCYPIPRHDTVYWYQQGPGQDPQFLISFYEKMQSDKGSIPDRFSAQQFSDYHSELNMSSLELGDSALYFCASSLGRGQGNGYTFGSGTRLTVV.

CDR3: CASSLEGLIAKNIQYF. CDR3 DNA: TGCGCCAGCAGCTTGGAAGGACTCATAGCCAAAAACATTCAGTACTTC. The J gene is TRBJ2-4, the V gene TRBV5-1; D may be TRBD2 (5 bases). Per the germline V gene, CDR1 is SGHRS and CDR2 is YFSETQ. The CDR3 extends over 16 amino acids. V was cut by 0 bases and J by 0 bases, with 10 bases left in between. Together with reference TRBV5-1 and TRBJ2-4, the CDR3 gives the full variable domain: KAGVTQTPRYLIKTRGQQVTLSCSPISGHRSVSWYQQTPGQGLQFLFEYFSETQRNKGNFPGRFSGRQFSNSRSEMNVSTLELGDSALYLCASSLEGLIAKNIQYFGAGTRLSVL.

The V call is TRBV15, the J call TRBJ2-7, with D possibly matching TRBD1 (6 bases). This CDR3 is built from 16 residues. The V end was cut by 2 bases, the J end by 3 bases, with 17 bases between. CDR1 is LNHNV and CDR2 is YYDKDF in the germline V gene (reference sequence). CDR3 loop: CATSRTGQDSRYEQYF. The CDR3 DNA reads as TGTGCCACCAGCAGAACGGGGCAGGACAGCCGCTACGAGCAGTACTTC.